Listed below are T cell receptor beta chains from one sample, sequenced in a study of beta chain features in type 1 diabetes. Measured with immunoSEQ multiplex PCR; TCRdb has only the in-frame clones, and not every one. The sample consists of 250,000 or so clones, over 65% of them appearing once. Sequenced material: naive CD4+ T cells from blood. These receptors all come from a man aged 25 to 40 in good health. The conserved cysteine and the conserved F or W are not part of the CDR3 here.

v_gene	j_gene	CDR3aa
TRBV11-1	TRBJ2-5	ASSTTGGWETQY
TRBV13	TRBJ2-1	ASSPRQAGGPRNEQF
TRBV23-1	TRBJ2-1	ASSRGNPYNEQF
TRBV5-1	TRBJ2-1	ASSLALGNEQF
TRBV6-4	TRBJ1-5	ASSRQHNQPQH
TRBV11-2	TRBJ2-1	ASSRPGLITNEQF
TRBV7-2	TRBJ1-1	ASSSLVNTEAF
TRBV30	TRBJ2-2	AWSVQAGYVTGELF
TRBV6-5	TRBJ1-2	ASSRGLSGYT
TRBV6-5	TRBJ2-7	ASMGRLGLEQY